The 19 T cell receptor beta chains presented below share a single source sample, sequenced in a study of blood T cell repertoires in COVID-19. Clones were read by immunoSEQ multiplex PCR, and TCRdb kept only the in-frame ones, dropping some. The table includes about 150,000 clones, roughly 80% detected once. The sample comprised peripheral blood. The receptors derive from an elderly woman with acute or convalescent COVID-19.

CDR3 bases: TGTGCCAGCAGCCCTAATTTCAGGCGGGGGGTTACTAGCACAGATACGCAGTATTTT. Encoded protein: CASSPNFRRGVTSTDTQYF. The chain links TRBV11-2 to TRBJ2-3; 8 nucleotides agree with TRBD2. The J segment lost 0 bases and the V segment lost 5 bases, leaving 16 bases of the junction unmatched. Germline values: CDR1 SGHAT, CDR2 FQNNGV. The CDR3 runs to 19 residues. Together with reference TRBV11-2 and TRBJ2-3, the CDR3 gives the full variable domain: EAGVAQSPRYKIIEKRQSVAFWCNPISGHATLYWYQQILGQGPKLLIQFQNNGVVDDSQLPKDRFSAERLKGVDSTLKIQPAKLEDSAVYLCASSPNFRRGVTSTDTQYFGPGTRLTVL.

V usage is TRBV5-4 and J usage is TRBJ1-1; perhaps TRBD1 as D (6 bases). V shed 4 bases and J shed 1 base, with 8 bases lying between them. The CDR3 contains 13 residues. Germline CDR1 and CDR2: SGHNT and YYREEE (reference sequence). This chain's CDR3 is CASSLDRNTEAFF. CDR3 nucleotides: TGTGCCAGCAGCCTGGACAGGAACACTGAAGCTTTCTTT.

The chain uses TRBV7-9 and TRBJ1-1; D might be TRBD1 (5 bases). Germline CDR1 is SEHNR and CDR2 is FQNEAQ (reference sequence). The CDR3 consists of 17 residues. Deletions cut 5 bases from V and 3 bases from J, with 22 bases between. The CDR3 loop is CASSLGFKGVRDTEAFF. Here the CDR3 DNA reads TGTGCCAGCAGCCTTGGATTTAAAGGGGTTAGGGACACTGAAGCTTTCTTT. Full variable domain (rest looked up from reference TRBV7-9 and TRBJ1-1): DTGVSQNPRHKITKRGQNVTFRCDPISEHNRLYWYRQTLGQGPEFLTYFQNEAQLEKSRLLSDRFSAERPKGSFSTLEIQRTEQGDSAMYLCASSLGFKGVRDTEAFFGQGTRLTVV.

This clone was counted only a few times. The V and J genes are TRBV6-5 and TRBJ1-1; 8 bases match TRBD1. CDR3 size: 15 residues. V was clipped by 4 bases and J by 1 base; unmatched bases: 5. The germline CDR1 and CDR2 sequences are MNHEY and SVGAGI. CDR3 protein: CASSFSGTGNTEAFF. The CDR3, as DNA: TGTGCCAGCAGTTTCTCCGGGACAGGGAACACTGAAGCTTTCTTT.

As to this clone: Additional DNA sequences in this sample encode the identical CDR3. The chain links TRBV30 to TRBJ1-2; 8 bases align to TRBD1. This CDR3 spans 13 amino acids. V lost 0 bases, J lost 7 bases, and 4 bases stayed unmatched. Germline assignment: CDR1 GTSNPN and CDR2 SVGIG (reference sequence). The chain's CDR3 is CAWSVQGVGGYTF. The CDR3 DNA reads TGTGCCTGGAGTGTACAGGGGGTGGGTGGCTACACCTTC.

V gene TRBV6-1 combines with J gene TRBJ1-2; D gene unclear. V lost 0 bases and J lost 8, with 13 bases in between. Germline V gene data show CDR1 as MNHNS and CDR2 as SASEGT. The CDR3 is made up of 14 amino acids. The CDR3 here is CASSEAQAPGGYTF. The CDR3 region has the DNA TGTGCCAGCAGTGAAGCGCAGGCCCCCGGAGGCTACACCTTC.

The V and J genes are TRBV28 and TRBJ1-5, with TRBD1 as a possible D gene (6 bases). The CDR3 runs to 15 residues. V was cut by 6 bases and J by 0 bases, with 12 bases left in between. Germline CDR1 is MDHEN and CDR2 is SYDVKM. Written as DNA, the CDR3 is TGTGCCAGCAGACCCAGGGGACATAGCAATCAGCCCCAGCATTTT. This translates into CASRPRGHSNQPQHF.

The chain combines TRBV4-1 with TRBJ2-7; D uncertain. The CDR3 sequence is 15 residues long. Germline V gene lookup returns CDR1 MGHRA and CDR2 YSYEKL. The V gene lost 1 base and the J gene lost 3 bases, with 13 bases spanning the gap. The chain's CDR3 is CASSQVHGQNYEQYF. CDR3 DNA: TGCGCCAGCAGCCAAGTTCATGGTCAGAACTACGAGCAGTACTTC.

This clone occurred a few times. For the CDR3, the DNA is TGCGCCAGCAGCGTGGGACTAGCGGGCTGGGATGAGCAGTTCTTC. This encodes CASSVGLAGWDEQFF. The gene calls are TRBV5-1 and TRBJ2-1, with TRBD2 matching over 12 bases. Germline CDR1 is SGHRS and CDR2 is YFSETQ. The ends lost 4 bases at V and 8 bases at J; junction bases unmatched: 7. This CDR3 comprises 15 residues.

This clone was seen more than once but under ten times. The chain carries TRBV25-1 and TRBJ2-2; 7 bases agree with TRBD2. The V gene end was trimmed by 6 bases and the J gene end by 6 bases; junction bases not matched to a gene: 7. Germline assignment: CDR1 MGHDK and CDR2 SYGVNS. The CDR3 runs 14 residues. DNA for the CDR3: TGTGCCAGCAGGGCCAGCGGGATTGCCGGGGAGCTGTTTTTT. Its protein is CASRASGIAGELFF.

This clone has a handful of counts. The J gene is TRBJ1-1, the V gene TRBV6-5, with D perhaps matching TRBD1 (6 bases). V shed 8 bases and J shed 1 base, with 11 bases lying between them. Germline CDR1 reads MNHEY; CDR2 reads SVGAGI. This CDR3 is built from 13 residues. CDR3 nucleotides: TGTGCCAGCGTCGGGACACCGAACACTGAAGCTTTCTTT. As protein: CASVGTPNTEAFF.

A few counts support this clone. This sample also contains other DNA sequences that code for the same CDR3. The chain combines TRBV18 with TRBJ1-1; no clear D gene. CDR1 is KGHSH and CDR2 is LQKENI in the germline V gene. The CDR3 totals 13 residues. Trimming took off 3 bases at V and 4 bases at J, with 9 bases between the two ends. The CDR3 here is CASSPGQATEAFF. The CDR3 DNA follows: TGTGCCAGCTCACCCGGCCAGGCCACTGAAGCTTTCTTT.

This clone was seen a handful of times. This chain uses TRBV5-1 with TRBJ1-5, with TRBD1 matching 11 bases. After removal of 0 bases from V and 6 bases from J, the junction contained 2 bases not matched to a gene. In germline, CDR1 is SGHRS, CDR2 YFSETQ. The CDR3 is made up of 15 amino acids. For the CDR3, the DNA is TGCGCCAGCAGCTTGGGGACAGGGGGCTTTCAGCCCCAGCATTTT. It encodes CASSLGTGGFQPQHF. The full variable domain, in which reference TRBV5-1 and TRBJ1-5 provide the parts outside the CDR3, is KAGVTQTPRYLIKTRGQQVTLSCSPISGHRSVSWYQQTPGQGLQFLFEYFSETQRNKGNFPGRFSGRQFSNSRSEMNVSTLELGDSALYLCASSLGTGGFQPQHFGDGTRLSIL.

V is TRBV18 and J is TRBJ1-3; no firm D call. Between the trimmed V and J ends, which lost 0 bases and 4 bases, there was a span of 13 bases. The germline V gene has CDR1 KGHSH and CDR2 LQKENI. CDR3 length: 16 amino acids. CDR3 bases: TGTGCCAGCTCACCACCGGAGGCTATTCGGGGAAACACCATATATTTT. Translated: CASSPPEAIRGNTIYF.

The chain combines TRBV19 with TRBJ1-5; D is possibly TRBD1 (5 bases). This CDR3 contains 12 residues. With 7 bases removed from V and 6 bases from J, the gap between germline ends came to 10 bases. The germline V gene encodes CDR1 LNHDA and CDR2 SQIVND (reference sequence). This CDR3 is CASTKQAQPQHF. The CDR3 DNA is TGTGCCAGTACCAAACAGGCTCAGCCCCAGCATTTT.

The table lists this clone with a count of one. The CDR3 loop reads CASSQARTSYNSPLHF. The DNA of the CDR3 is TGTGCCAGCAGCCAAGCCAGGACTTCCTATAATTCACCCCTCCACTTT. The genes are TRBV14 and TRBJ1-6, with D uncertain. Germline loops: CDR1 SGHDN, CDR2 FVKESK. V lost 1 base and J lost 1, with 8 bases in between. The CDR3 has 16 amino acids.

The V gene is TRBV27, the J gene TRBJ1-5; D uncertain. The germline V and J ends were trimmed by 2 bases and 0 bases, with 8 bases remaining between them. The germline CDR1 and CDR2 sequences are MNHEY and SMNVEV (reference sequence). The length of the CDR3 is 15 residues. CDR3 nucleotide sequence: TGTGCCAGCAGTTTAAAAGTGAGTAGCAATCAGCCCCAGCATTTT. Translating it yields CASSLKVSSNQPQHF.

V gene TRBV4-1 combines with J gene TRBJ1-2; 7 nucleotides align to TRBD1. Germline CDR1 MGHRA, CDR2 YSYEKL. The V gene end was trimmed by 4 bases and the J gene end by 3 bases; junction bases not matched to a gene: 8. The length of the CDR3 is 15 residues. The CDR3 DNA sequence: TGCGCCAGCAGCCCCCAGACAGGGTGGGACTATGGCTACACCTTC. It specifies CASSPQTGWDYGYTF.

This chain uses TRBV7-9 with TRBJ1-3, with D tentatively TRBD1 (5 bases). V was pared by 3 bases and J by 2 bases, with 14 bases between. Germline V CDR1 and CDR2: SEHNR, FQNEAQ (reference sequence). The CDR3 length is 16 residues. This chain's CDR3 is CASSLRSKGTGNTIYF. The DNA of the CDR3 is TGTGCCAGCAGCTTGAGGTCGAAGGGGACTGGAAACACCATATATTTT.